Below, 22 T cell receptor beta chains from the same sample are listed, as sequenced in a study of cytomegalovirus exposure and HLA in healthy donors. The PCR was carried out with 60 Vbeta primers and 13 Jbeta primers. Libraries were prepared by immunoSEQ multiplex PCR; TCRdb keeps only in-frame clonotypes and omits some of them. The table lists under 200,000 clones, 70% to 80% of them singletons, with about 1.3% in the top ten. Material: PBMCs. All receptors derive from a woman in her forties or fifties in good health and CMV-seronegative.

This chain connects TRBV5-8 to TRBJ2-3, with a possible D match to TRBD1 (6 bases). The germline CDR1 and CDR2 sequences are SGHTS and YDEGEE. CDR3 length: 15 amino acids. V lost 4 bases, J lost 0 bases, and 12 bases lay in between. The CDR3 spells CASSPIGGSTDTQYF. The CDR3 DNA reads TGTGCCAGCAGCCCTATAGGGGGTAGCACAGATACGCAGTATTTT.

This clone was detected only once. The chain joins TRBV5-1 to TRBJ1-4; 7 nucleotides match TRBD1. The V and J ends lost 2 bases and 5 bases, in that order; junction bases with no gene match: 12. Germline CDR1 and CDR2: SGHRS and YFSETQ. The CDR3 has 17 residues. In DNA, the CDR3 is TGCGCCAGCAGCTTATATGCCGGTGTGACAGGGAATGAAAAACTGTTTTTT. Translated, it gives CASSLYAGVTGNEKLFF.

The chain links TRBV19 to TRBJ2-7; no firm D call. V was clipped by 5 bases and J by 3 bases, with 14 bases between them. In germline, CDR1 is LNHDA, CDR2 SQIVND (reference sequence). The CDR3 spans 14 residues. The CDR3 sequence: CASSPLASNYEQYF. The CDR3 DNA reads TGTGCCAGTAGTCCACTTGCGAGTAACTACGAGCAGTACTTC.

V is TRBV11-2 and J is TRBJ1-4, with unresolved D. Trimming took off 2 bases at V and 0 bases at J, with 10 bases between the two ends. CDR3 length equals 16 residues. Germline V lookup: CDR1 SGHAT, CDR2 FQNNGV. The CDR3 reads CASSLHGEATNEKLFF. The CDR3 DNA sequence: TGTGCCAGCAGCTTACATGGGGAGGCAACTAATGAAAAACTGTTTTTT.

The table lists this clone with a few counts. J is TRBJ2-2 and V is TRBV5-4; 12 nucleotides line up with TRBD2. Germline loops: CDR1 SGHNT, CDR2 YYREEE (reference sequence). The trim removed 3 bases at V and 4 bases at J, leaving 4 bases unmatched. The CDR3 has 16 amino acids. The CDR3 nucleotides are TGTGCCAGCAGCTCACCTAGCGGGAGGGTCACCGGGGAGCTGTTTTTT. Amino acid sequence: CASSSPSGRVTGELFF.

This chain connects TRBV11-2 to TRBJ2-7; D possibly corresponds to TRBD2 (5 bases). Per germline, CDR1 SGHAT and CDR2 FQNNGV. V gave up 5 bases and J gave up 0 bases, with 14 bases separating them. This CDR3 spans 15 amino acids. CDR3 nucleotides: TGTGCCAGCAGCCCCCAAGGGAGCGCCTCCTACGAGCAGTACTTC. This sequence encodes CASSPQGSASYEQYF. The full variable domain, with the rest looked up from reference TRBV11-2 and TRBJ2-7, is EAGVAQSPRYKIIEKRQSVAFWCNPISGHATLYWYQQILGQGPKLLIQFQNNGVVDDSQLPKDRFSAERLKGVDSTLKIQPAKLEDSAVYLCASSPQGSASYEQYFGPGTRLTVT.

CDR3 region: CASSDSMAGGGTDTQYF. CDR3 DNA sequence: TGTGCCAGCAGTGACTCGATGGCGGGCGGGGGCACAGATACGCAGTATTTT. The V and J genes are TRBV6-4 and TRBJ2-3; tentative D call: TRBD2 (6 bases). V lost 0 bases and J lost 1, with 14 bases in between. The CDR3 spans 17 residues. The V gene's germline CDR1 is MRHNA and CDR2 SNTAGT.

This chain connects TRBV28 to TRBJ2-2, with TRBD2 as a possible D gene (6 bases). The CDR3 loop spans 17 amino acids. V was pared by 4 bases and J by 5 bases, with 20 bases between. Per the germline V gene, CDR1 is MDHEN and CDR2 is SYDVKM. CDR3 in DNA: TGTGCCAGCAGTTCCGGGTTAAGGAGGGGTGAAACCGGGGAGCTGTTTTTT. This gives the protein CASSSGLRRGETGELFF.

The rearrangement uses TRBV6-5 and TRBJ1-6, with D possibly being TRBD1 (5 bases). In germline, CDR1 is MNHEY, CDR2 SVGAGI. V lost 2 bases, J lost 8 bases, and 16 bases lay in between. The CDR3 is 16 amino acids. The CDR3 loop is CASSYGGGAVDSPLHF. In nucleotides, the CDR3 is TGTGCCAGCAGTTACGGGGGAGGGGCTGTGGATTCACCCCTCCACTTT.

Only one count was recorded for this clone. CDR3 region: CASSLVGTSGYNEQFF. The DNA for the CDR3 is TGTGCCAGCAGCTTAGTTGGGACTAGCGGTTACAATGAGCAGTTCTTC. The chain carries TRBV7-2 and TRBJ2-1, with 11 bases fitting TRBD2. Unmatched junction bases numbered 3, after V lost 1 base and J lost 4 bases. Germline V lookup: CDR1 SGHTA, CDR2 FQGNSA. The CDR3 contains 16 residues.

The V and J genes are TRBV9 and TRBJ2-7; D is unclear. This CDR3 is built from 14 residues. Germline CDR1 is SGDLS and CDR2 is YYNGEE. Trimming stripped 0 bases from V and 2 bases from J, with 9 bases between. CDR3 loop: CASSVAHTPYEQYF. As DNA, the CDR3 is TGTGCCAGCAGCGTAGCACATACCCCCTACGAGCAGTACTTC.

The CDR3 region is CASSPPGQTYGYTF. The DNA of the CDR3 is TGTGCCAGCTCACCACCGGGACAGACCTATGGCTACACCTTC. This chain connects TRBV18 to TRBJ1-2; TRBD1 matches 7 bases. Germline CDR1 reads KGHSH; CDR2 reads LQKENI. This CDR3 region has 14 residues. V gave up 0 bases and J gave up 4 bases; unmatched junction bases: 2.

The rearrangement uses TRBV2 and TRBJ2-7; 8 nucleotides line up with TRBD1. This CDR3 contains 13 residues. V was clipped by 7 bases and J by 4 bases; unmatched bases: 6. The germline V gene encodes CDR1 SNHLY and CDR2 FYNNEI. DNA for the CDR3: TGTGCCAGCAAAAGACAGGGGCTTTACGAGCAGTACTTC. It codes for CASKRQGLYEQYF.

The chain uses TRBV7-8 and TRBJ2-1; the match to TRBD2 covers 7 bases. CDR3 size: 15 residues. After removal of 1 base from V and 9 bases from J, the junction contained 9 bases not matched to a gene. Per the germline V gene, CDR1 is SGHVS and CDR2 is FQNEAQ. The CDR3 region is CASSLEPAGASEQFF. The CDR3 DNA is TGTGCCAGCAGCTTAGAACCGGCGGGAGCCAGTGAGCAGTTCTTC.

The chain is built from TRBV5-8 and TRBJ1-3, with D unresolved. The CDR3 sequence is 16 residues long. V lost 0 bases, J lost 4 bases, and 14 bases lay in between. Germline assignment: CDR1 SGHTS and CDR2 YDEGEE. CDR3 nucleotides: TGTGCCAGCAGCTTGGTCGGTTCATTAGCGGGAAACACCATATATTTT. This translates into CASSLVGSLAGNTIYF.

The chain is built from TRBV7-9 and TRBJ2-7, with TRBD2 identical over 12 bases. The length of the CDR3 is 16 residues. CDR1 is SEHNR, CDR2 FQNEAQ, per germline (reference sequence). V lost 5 bases, J lost 5 bases, and 10 bases stayed unmatched. CDR3 in amino acids: CASSPRLAGVGDEQYF. CDR3 nucleotide sequence: TGTGCCAGCAGCCCCCGACTAGCGGGAGTGGGCGACGAGCAGTACTTC.

The CDR3 DNA reads TGTGCCAGCAGCTTTGTAGCGGGGGGCCAAGAGACCCAGTACTTC. Translation gives CASSFVAGGQETQYF. V is TRBV7-2 and J is TRBJ2-5; TRBD2 aligns across 10 bases. Germline lookup yields CDR1 SGHTA and CDR2 FQGNSA. The CDR3 spans 15 residues. The V gene end was trimmed by 3 bases and the J gene end by 1 base; junction bases not matched to a gene: 2.

The chain links TRBV7-2 to TRBJ2-1, with D perhaps TRBD2 (6 bases). Germline CDR1 is SGHTA and CDR2 is FQGNSA. Trimming removed 6 bases from V and 9 bases from J, with 18 bases in between. CDR3 length: 14 residues. The CDR3: CASSSPGGGIEQFF. The CDR3 DNA sequence: TGTGCCAGCAGTTCTCCCGGGGGAGGCATTGAGCAGTTCTTC.

For this clone: Other DNA variants within this sample encode the same CDR3. The chain has TRBV6-4 and TRBJ1-1; 8 nucleotides agree with TRBD1. CDR3 length: 14 residues. The J segment lost 4 bases and the V segment lost 2 bases, leaving 3 bases of the junction unmatched. Germline assignment: CDR1 MRHNA and CDR2 SNTAGT. The CDR3 nucleotides read TGTGCCAGCAGTGACACAGACAGGGGCACTGAAGCTTTCTTT. This translates into CASSDTDRGTEAFF.

The chain employs TRBV5-4 and TRBJ2-7; 8 nucleotides line up with TRBD1. CDR1 and CDR2 (germline): SGHNT, YYREEE (reference sequence). Unmatched junction bases numbered 4, after V lost 0 bases and J lost 2 bases. The CDR3 covers 15 residues. This CDR3 is CASSLAGTGPYEQYF. The CDR3 DNA sequence: TGTGCCAGCAGCTTGGCCGGGACAGGCCCCTACGAGCAGTACTTC.

This chain joins TRBV30 and TRBJ2-2; 12 nucleotides match TRBD1. CDR1 GTSNPN and CDR2 SVGIG come from the germline V gene (reference sequence). The CDR3 is 17 residues long. The V and J ends lost 3 bases and 5 bases, in that order; junction bases with no gene match: 10. The CDR3 protein is CAWSRGTGGLWTGELFF. Written as DNA, the CDR3 is TGTGCCTGGAGCAGGGGGACAGGGGGCCTTTGGACCGGGGAGCTGTTTTTT.

This chain uses TRBV4-1 with TRBJ2-2, with TRBD2 matching 12 bases. This CDR3 is built from 17 residues. Trimming removed 0 bases from V and 2 bases from J; junction bases left unmatched: 1. The V gene's germline CDR1 is MGHRA and CDR2 YSYEKL. The DNA of the CDR3 is TGCGCCAGCAGCCAAGAACTAGCGGGGGGCAACACCGGGGAGCTGTTTTTT. This codes for CASSQELAGGNTGELFF.